One and the same sample provided the 28 T cell receptor beta chains below, sequenced in a study of T cells in Graves' hyperthyroidism and ophthalmopathy (dated by TCRdb to between 2018 and 2020). To prepare the library, multiplex PCR was applied. Sequencing used an Illumina HiSeq 2000. The TCR beta CDR3 regions were amplified from the RNA transcripts. The TCR CDR3 was subjected to a first round of RT-PCR using the HTBI primer set and the Qiagen OneStep RT-PCR kit. The public reads were quality trimmed at Q25 with fastp and then assembled into clones with MiXCR by TCRdb, keeping productive beta chains. Records with the same CDR3 protein are collapsed into one entry carrying the most frequent genes and DNA. The sample table lists roughly 330,000 distinct CDR3 sequences, 16% of them with a count of one. Together, the top ten hold 33% of the sample. Sample: blood. The receptors were sampled from a man aged 25-45 years with Graves' hyperthyroidism.

This chain joins TRBV12-3 or TRBV12-4 and TRBJ2-7, with 11 bases aligning to TRBD1. Losses at the gene ends were 6 bases for V and 4 bases for J; bases not matched to a gene: 14. The length of the CDR3 is 17 residues. Here the CDR3 DNA reads TGTGCCAGCAGCACCATTAAGGACAGGGGGCGTAGGTACGAGCAGTACTTC. Protein sequence: CASSTIKDRGRRYEQYF.

This clonotype showed up many times. V gene TRBV4-1 combines with J gene TRBJ2-1; D might be TRBD1 (5 bases). CDR1 and CDR2 from the germline V gene are MGHRA and YSYEKL. V was pared by 3 bases and J by 6 bases, with 12 bases between. The CDR3 spans 14 residues. CDR3 DNA: TGCGCCAGCAGCCAGCGAGACAGCCTCAATGAGCAGTTCTTC. Protein sequence: CASSQRDSLNEQFF.

This clonotype was observed a handful of times. The chain has TRBV7-6 and TRBJ1-5; possibly TRBD1 for D (6 bases). CDR1 SGHVS and CDR2 FNYEAQ come from the germline V gene. V dropped 4 bases and J dropped 0 bases, with 7 bases sitting between them. This CDR3 region has 14 residues. Here the CDR3 DNA reads TGTGCCAGCAGCTCCAGGGGTAGCAATCAGCCCCAGCATTTT. As protein: CASSSRGSNQPQHF. Complete variable domain (other parts from reference TRBV7-6 and TRBJ1-5): GAGVSQSPRYKVTKRGQDVALRCDPISGHVSLYWYRQALGQGPEFLTYFNYEAQQDKSGLPNDRFSAERPEGSISTLTIQRTEQRDSAMYRCASSSRGSNQPQHFGDGTRLSIL.

Many counts were recorded for this clonotype. The genes are TRBV28 and TRBJ2-5; D gene unclear. The length of the CDR3 is 11 residues. Germline CDR1 and CDR2: MDHEN and SYDVKM. V shed 6 bases and J shed 7 bases, with 9 bases lying between them. The chain's CDR3 is CASSNHPTQYF. DNA of the CDR3: TGTGCCAGCAGCAATCATCCGACCCAGTACTTC.

The gene calls are TRBV19 and TRBJ1-5; D is perhaps TRBD1 (5 bases). The CDR3 has 12 amino acids. Looked up from germline, CDR1 is LNHDA and CDR2 is SQIVND (reference sequence). Trimming removed 8 bases at V and 6 bases at J, with 11 bases between. In DNA form, the CDR3 reads TGTGCCAGTTTGAGGAGGGGTCAGCCCCAGCATTTT. Protein sequence: CASLRRGQPQHF.

This clonotype was seen repeatedly, ten times or more. The chain is built from TRBV11-2 and TRBJ1-1, with D hard to call. V was pared by 3 bases and J by 7 bases, with 9 bases between. Germline V gene lookup returns CDR1 SGHAT and CDR2 FQNNGV. The CDR3 sequence is 12 residues long. CDR3 amino acids: CASSFQYSEAFF. CDR3 coding DNA: TGTGCCAGCAGCTTCCAGTACAGTGAAGCTTTCTTT.

This clonotype has at least ten counts. This rearrangement joins TRBV7-9 to TRBJ1-1; D is ambiguous. CDR1 and CDR2 from the germline V gene are SEHNR and FQNEAQ (reference sequence). The CDR3 totals 15 residues. Trimming cost V 4 bases and J 4 bases, with 16 bases left between them. CDR3 sequence (DNA): TGTGCCAGCAGCTCCCCTCAACCGGGTAGCACTGAAGCTTTCTTT. Residues: CASSSPQPGSTEAFF. The whole variable domain, remainder taken from reference TRBV7-9 and TRBJ1-1, is DTGVSQNPRHKITKRGQNVTFRCDPISEHNRLYWYRQTLGQGPEFLTYFQNEAQLEKSRLLSDRFSAERPKGSFSTLEIQRTEQGDSAMYLCASSSPQPGSTEAFFGQGTRLTVV.

This clonotype was counted many times. The chain carries TRBV3-1 and TRBJ2-5, with a tentative D call TRBD2 (5 bases). This CDR3 comprises 18 residues. The germline V gene has CDR1 LGHDT and CDR2 YNNKEL (reference sequence). V shed 2 bases and J shed 9 bases, with 28 bases lying between them. The CDR3 is CASSQTVFAGRPPRAQYF. CDR3 nucleotide sequence: TGTGCCAGCAGCCAAACAGTTTTCGCGGGTCGTCCGCCTCGGGCCCAGTACTTC.

This clonotype was found many times. The chain uses TRBV11-3 and TRBJ2-1; D uncertain. Trimming cost V 1 base and J 0 bases, with 19 bases left between them. The CDR3 runs to 19 residues. CDR1 SGHNT and CDR2 YENEEA come from the germline V gene. The CDR3 loop is CASSLVGLVVLSSYNEQFF. CDR3 bases: TGTGCCAGCAGCTTAGTGGGATTGGTGGTCCTGAGCTCCTACAATGAGCAGTTCTTC.

This clonotype was picked up a small number of times. The chain uses TRBV10-3 and TRBJ2-2, with D maybe TRBD2 (5 bases). Germline-derived CDR1 and CDR2 are ENHRY and SYGVKD. V was shortened by 3 bases and J by 6 bases, with 17 bases between the two germline ends. The CDR3 consists of 16 residues. CDR3 residues: CAISDPRDPAPGELFF. The CDR3 DNA reads as TGTGCCATCAGTGACCCGAGGGATCCCGCGCCCGGGGAGCTGTTTTTT.

With respect to this clonotype: A much larger clone differs from this one at a single base, so this may be a read error. V and J are TRBV20-1 and TRBJ2-1, with a possible D match to TRBD1 (5 bases). This CDR3 region has 16 residues. In germline, CDR1 is DFQATT, CDR2 SNEGSKA (reference sequence). V lost 3 bases, J lost 10 bases, and 25 bases lay in between. CDR3 nucleotides: TGCAGTGCTAGGGTCACAGGCGACATATCGAGGTACGAGCAGTTCTTC. Protein sequence: CSARVTGDISRYEQFF.

The chain is built from TRBV6-1 and TRBJ2-1, with a weak D call TRBD2 (5 bases). The CDR3 runs to 14 residues. Trimming left V 10 bases short and J 0 bases short, with 13 bases between. Germline CDR1 reads MNHNS; CDR2 reads SASEGT. The CDR3 is CAIQRDLSYNEQFF. The DNA of the CDR3 is TGTGCCATTCAACGGGATCTCTCCTACAATGAGCAGTTCTTC.

There are a few counts of this clonotype. The J gene is TRBJ2-1, the V gene TRBV20-1, with D perhaps given as TRBD1 or TRBD2 (7 bases each). With 6 bases removed from V and 4 bases from J, the gap between germline ends came to 19 bases. Germline CDR1 DFQATT, CDR2 SNEGSKA (reference sequence). The CDR3 loop spans 15 amino acids. The CDR3 spells CSADDGQGGYNEQFF. CDR3 in DNA: TGCAGTGCCGACGATGGTCAGGGGGGGTACAATGAGCAGTTCTTC.

In its sample, this clonotype was seen many times. The V call is TRBV28, the J call TRBJ2-2; tentatively, D is TRBD2 (6 bases). Germline V gene lookup returns CDR1 MDHEN and CDR2 SYDVKM. The CDR3 extends over 14 amino acids. The V gene lost 10 bases and the J gene lost 2 bases, with 14 bases spanning the gap. CDR3 sequence reads: CATTPTSNTGELFF. DNA of the CDR3: TGTGCCACCACTCCGACTAGTAACACCGGGGAGCTGTTTTTT.

This clonotype came up many times. J is TRBJ1-4 and V is TRBV20-1, with D possibly TRBD1 on 6 matching bases. The CDR3 runs to 13 residues. The germline V and J ends were trimmed by 6 bases and 6 bases, with 14 bases remaining between them. Germline V gene lookup returns CDR1 DFQATT and CDR2 SNEGSKA (reference sequence). CDR3 sequence (DNA): TGCAGTGCCACCACAGGGTCGGATGAAAAACTGTTTTTT. This translates into CSATTGSDEKLFF.

This clonotype occurred many times. The V call is TRBV5-5, the J call TRBJ2-7; no firm D call. This CDR3 region has 16 residues. The V and J ends lost 4 bases and 4 bases respectively, with 21 bases between them. Looked up from germline, CDR1 is SGHKS and CDR2 is YYEKEE (reference sequence). For the CDR3, the DNA is TGTGCCAGCAGCCGAGTGGTGCAGCCGTCAACTTACGAGCAGTACTTC. Its protein is CASSRVVQPSTYEQYF.

This clonotype was seen only a few times. The chain couples TRBV7-9 to TRBJ2-4, with D perhaps TRBD1 (5 bases). V shed 0 bases and J shed 0 bases, with 12 bases lying between them. Germline V gene lookup returns CDR1 SEHNR and CDR2 FQNEAQ (reference sequence). This CDR3 has 17 amino acids. CDR3 region: CASSLALTVQAKNIQYF. The CDR3 region has the DNA TGTGCCAGCAGCTTAGCCCTGACAGTACAAGCCAAAAACATTCAGTACTTC. Full variable domain (outside the CDR3, taken from reference TRBV7-9 and TRBJ2-4): DTGVSQNPRHKITKRGQNVTFRCDPISEHNRLYWYRQTLGQGPEFLTYFQNEAQLEKSRLLSDRFSAERPKGSFSTLEIQRTEQGDSAMYLCASSLALTVQAKNIQYFGAGTRLSVL.

V and J are TRBV10-1 and TRBJ2-3; 8 positions match TRBD2. Germline CDR1 reads WNHNN; CDR2 reads SYGVQD (reference sequence). The CDR3 loop spans 16 amino acids. J lost 5 bases, V lost 6 bases, and 13 bases had no gene match. CDR3 in amino acids: CASSPEGSGRVDTQYF. Written as DNA, the CDR3 is TGCGCCAGCAGCCCAGAAGGGAGCGGGAGAGTAGATACGCAGTATTTT.

In its sample, this clonotype was seen a few times. A read error may account for a junction end that differs from germline. This chain joins TRBV3-1 and TRBJ2-1; D is tentatively TRBD1 or TRBD2 (5 bases each). The CDR3 has 15 amino acids. Per the germline V gene, CDR1 is LGHDT and CDR2 is YNNKEL (reference sequence). CDR3 sequence: CASSPQWGGSNKQFF. Written as DNA, the CDR3 is TGTGCCAGCAGCCCCCAGTGGGGCGGGTCCAATAAGCAGTTCTTC.

The J gene is TRBJ1-5, the V gene TRBV5-1; 11 nucleotides line up with TRBD1. Losses at the gene ends were 5 bases for V and 7 bases for J; bases not matched to a gene: 5. This CDR3 is built from 14 residues. Germline V gene sequence: CDR1 SGHRS, CDR2 YFSETQ. The CDR3 region has the DNA TGCGCCAGCAGGCTGGGACAGGGGGAACAGCCCCAGCATTTT. It codes for CASRLGQGEQPQHF.

The sample holds a few counts of this clonotype. DNA for the CDR3: TGTGCCAGCAGCCCTAGGGGGGCGGGAGGGCCGCGGTACGAGCAGTACTTC. Amino acids: CASSPRGAGGPRYEQYF. V usage is TRBV28 and J usage is TRBJ2-7; TRBD2 matches at 9 bases. From germline, CDR1 is MDHEN and CDR2 SYDVKM. V lost 6 bases and J lost 4; bases outside the gene matches: 16. There are 17 residues in the CDR3.

The V and J genes are TRBV5-4 and TRBJ2-5; 9 bases match TRBD1. Germline lookup yields CDR1 SGHNT and CDR2 YYREEE (reference sequence). Unmatched junction bases numbered 9, after V lost 4 bases and J lost 5 bases. The CDR3 is made up of 15 amino acids. This CDR3 is CASSTRTGAAETQYF. The CDR3 DNA is TGTGCCAGCAGCACGCGGACAGGGGCGGCGGAGACCCAGTACTTC.

This clonotype has just a few counts. CDR3 sequence (DNA): TGTGCCAGCAGTCCAGAGGGGGGGGGCACTGAAGCTTTCTTT. Its translation is CASSPEGGGTEAFF. The chain employs TRBV27 and TRBJ1-1, with D maybe TRBD1 (6 bases). V lost 5 bases, J lost 4 bases, and 14 bases lay in between. The CDR3 loop spans 14 amino acids. Looked up from germline, CDR1 is MNHEY and CDR2 is SMNVEV (reference sequence).

Ten or more counts support this clonotype. The chain is built from TRBV6-1 and TRBJ2-7; perhaps TRBD2 as D (5 bases). The germline gives CDR1 MNHNS, CDR2 SASEGT. The V gene lost 10 bases and the J gene lost 5 bases, with 18 bases spanning the gap. The CDR3 has 13 amino acids. CDR3 nucleotide sequence: TGTGCCACCTCCCCGCCGGACTGGGACGAGCAGTACTTC. Protein: CATSPPDWDEQYF.

The table lists this clonotype with a few counts. The V gene is TRBV4-1, the J gene TRBJ2-7; no clear D gene. Trimming left V 1 base short and J 3 bases short, with 13 bases between. The germline V gene has CDR1 MGHRA and CDR2 YSYEKL. CDR3 size: 15 residues. This chain's CDR3 is CASSQGTTDLYEQYF. As DNA, the CDR3 is TGCGCCAGCAGCCAAGGAACGACCGACCTCTACGAGCAGTACTTC.

The chain employs TRBV20-1 and TRBJ1-2; 8 bases are shared with TRBD1. Germline CDR1 DFQATT, CDR2 SNEGSKA (reference sequence). The junction had 13 bases not matched to a gene; V was cut back by 6 bases and J by 7 bases. The CDR3 sequence is 14 residues long. The CDR3 sequence is CSATPQGAPRGYTF. CDR3 nucleotide sequence: TGCAGTGCAACCCCTCAGGGGGCGCCTCGTGGCTACACCTTC.

This clonotype was picked up many times. V is TRBV12-3 or TRBV12-4 and J is TRBJ2-1; D perhaps matches TRBD2 (6 bases). V was cut by 11 bases and J by 6 bases, with 11 bases left in between. The CDR3 sequence is 11 residues long. The CDR3 protein is CASGVVNEQFF. The CDR3 coding sequence is TGTGCCTCGGGAGTTGTCAATGAGCAGTTCTTC.

This clonotype was picked up many times. CDR3 nucleotides: TGCAGTGCTAGAGATCCTAGCGGGGCGGGGAACACAGATACGCAGTATTTT. It yields the protein CSARDPSGAGNTDTQYF. The V gene is TRBV20-1, the J gene TRBJ2-3; 9 bases align to TRBD2. The V and J ends lost 0 bases and 2 bases, in that order; junction bases with no gene match: 9. The CDR3 loop spans 17 amino acids. Germline values: CDR1 DFQATT, CDR2 SNEGSKA (reference sequence).